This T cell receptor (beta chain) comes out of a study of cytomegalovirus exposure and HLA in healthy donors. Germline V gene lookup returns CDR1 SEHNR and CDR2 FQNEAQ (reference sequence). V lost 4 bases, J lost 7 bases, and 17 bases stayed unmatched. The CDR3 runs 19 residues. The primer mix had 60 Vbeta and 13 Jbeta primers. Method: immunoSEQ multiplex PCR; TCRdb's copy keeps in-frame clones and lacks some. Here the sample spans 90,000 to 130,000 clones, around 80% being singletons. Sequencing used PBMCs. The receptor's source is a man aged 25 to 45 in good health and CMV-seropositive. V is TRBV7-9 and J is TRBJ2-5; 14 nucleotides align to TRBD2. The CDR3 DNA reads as TGTGCCAGCAGCTCGACAGATGGTCGGGGACTAGCGGGGGTATTGACCCAGTACTTC. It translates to CASSSTDGRGLAGVLTQYF.